The following is a T cell receptor (beta chain) sequence with its context. The sample originates from a study of PD-L1 blockade in urothelial cancer. CDR3 length equals 16 residues. V was shortened by 0 bases and J by 5 bases, with 17 bases between the two germline ends. Germline CDR1 and CDR2: KGHSH and LQKENI. Generated by immunoSEQ multiplex PCR, the TCRdb table keeps only in-frame clones and is missing some. The sample gives some 100,000 clones, approximately 91% of which show up once; under 0.95% is in the top ten. The source material was PBMCs, sampled around atezolizumab (anti-PD-L1) treatment. The TCR was taken from a woman over 75 with urothelial cancer. The rearrangement uses TRBV18 and TRBJ2-7; a weak D match, TRBD1 (6 bases). CDR3 amino acids: CASSPPGMGANDEQYF. Written as DNA, the CDR3 is TGTGCCAGCTCACCACCGGGAATGGGGGCGAATGACGAGCAGTACTTC.